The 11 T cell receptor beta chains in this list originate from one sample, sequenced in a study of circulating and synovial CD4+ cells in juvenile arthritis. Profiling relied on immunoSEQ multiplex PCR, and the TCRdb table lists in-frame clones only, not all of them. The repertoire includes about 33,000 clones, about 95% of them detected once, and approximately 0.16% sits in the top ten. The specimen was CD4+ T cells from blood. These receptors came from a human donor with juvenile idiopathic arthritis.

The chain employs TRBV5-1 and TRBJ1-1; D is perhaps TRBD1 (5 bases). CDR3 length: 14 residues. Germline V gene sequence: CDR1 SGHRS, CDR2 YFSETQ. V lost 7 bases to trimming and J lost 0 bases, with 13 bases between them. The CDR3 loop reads CASAGGGMNTEAFF. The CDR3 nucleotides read TGCGCCAGCGCCGGGGGAGGCATGAACACTGAAGCTTTCTTT.

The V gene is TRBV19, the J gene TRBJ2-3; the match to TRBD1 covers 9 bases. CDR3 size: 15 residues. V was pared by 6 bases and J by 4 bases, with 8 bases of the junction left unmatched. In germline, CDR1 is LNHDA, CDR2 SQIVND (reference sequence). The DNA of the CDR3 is TGTGCCAGTAGCGGGACAGGGTATTCCCCAGATACGCAGTATTTT. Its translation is CASSGTGYSPDTQYF.

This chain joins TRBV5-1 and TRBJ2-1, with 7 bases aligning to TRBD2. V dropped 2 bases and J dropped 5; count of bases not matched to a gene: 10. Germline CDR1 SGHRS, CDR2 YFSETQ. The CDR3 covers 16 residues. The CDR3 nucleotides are TGCGCCAGCAGCTTTACCGCGACTAGCAGTAACAATGAGCAGTTCTTC. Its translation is CASSFTATSSNNEQFF.

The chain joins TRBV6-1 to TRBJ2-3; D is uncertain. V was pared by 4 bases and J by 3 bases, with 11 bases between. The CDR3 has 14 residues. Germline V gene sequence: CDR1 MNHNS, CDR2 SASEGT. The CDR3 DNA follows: TGTGCCAGCAGTGGAAATGGCCCAACAGATACGCAGTATTTT. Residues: CASSGNGPTDTQYF.

The CDR3 region has the DNA TGTGCCAGTAGTACCAGACAGGGGGCGGGTTACGAGCAGTACTTC. Translating gives CASSTRQGAGYEQYF. The chain carries TRBV19 and TRBJ2-7; 10 bases line up with TRBD1. Looked up from germline, CDR1 is LNHDA and CDR2 is SQIVND (reference sequence). The J segment lost 4 bases and the V segment lost 4 bases, leaving 7 bases of the junction unmatched. CDR3 length: 15 amino acids.

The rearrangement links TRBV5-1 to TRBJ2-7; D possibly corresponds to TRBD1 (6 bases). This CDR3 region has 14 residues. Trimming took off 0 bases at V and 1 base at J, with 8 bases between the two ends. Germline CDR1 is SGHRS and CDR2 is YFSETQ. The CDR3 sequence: CASSLDRASYEQYF. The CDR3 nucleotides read TGCGCCAGCAGCTTGGACAGGGCTTCCTACGAGCAGTACTTC.

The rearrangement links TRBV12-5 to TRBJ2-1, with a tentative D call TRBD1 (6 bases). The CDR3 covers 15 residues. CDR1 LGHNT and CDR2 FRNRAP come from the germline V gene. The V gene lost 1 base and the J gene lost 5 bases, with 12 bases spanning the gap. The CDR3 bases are TGTGCTAGTGGTTTGGGACAGGCGGCGAACAATGAGCAGTTCTTC. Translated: CASGLGQAANNEQFF.

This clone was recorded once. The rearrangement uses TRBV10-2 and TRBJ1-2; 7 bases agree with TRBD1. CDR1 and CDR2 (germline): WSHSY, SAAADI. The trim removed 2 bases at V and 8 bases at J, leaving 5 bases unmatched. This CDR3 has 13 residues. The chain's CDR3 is CASSERDREGYTF. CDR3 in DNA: TGCGCCAGCAGTGAGCGGGACAGAGAGGGCTACACCTTC.

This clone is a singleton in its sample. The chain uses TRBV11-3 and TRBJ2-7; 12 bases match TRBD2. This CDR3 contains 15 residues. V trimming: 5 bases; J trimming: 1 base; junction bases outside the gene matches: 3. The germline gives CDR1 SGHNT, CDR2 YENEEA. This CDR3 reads CASSPGLAGSYEQYF. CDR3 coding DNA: TGTGCCAGCAGCCCCGGACTAGCGGGATCCTACGAGCAGTACTTC.

This chain's CDR3 is CASSSQSTGQLYGYTF. CDR3 DNA: TGCGCCAGCAGCTCACAATCGACGGGACAGCTCTATGGCTACACCTTC. The J gene is TRBJ1-2, the V gene TRBV5-1; 7 bases fit TRBD1. The CDR3 is 16 amino acids. The trim removed 3 bases at V and 4 bases at J, leaving 12 bases unmatched. Germline V gene lookup returns CDR1 SGHRS and CDR2 YFSETQ.

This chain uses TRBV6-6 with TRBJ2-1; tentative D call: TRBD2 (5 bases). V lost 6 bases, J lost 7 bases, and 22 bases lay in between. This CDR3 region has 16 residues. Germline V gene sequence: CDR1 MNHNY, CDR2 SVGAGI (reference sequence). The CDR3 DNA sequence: TGTGCCAGCAGCCGCACGTGGCTTCCTCCGGGGAATGAGCAGTTCTTC. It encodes CASSRTWLPPGNEQFF.